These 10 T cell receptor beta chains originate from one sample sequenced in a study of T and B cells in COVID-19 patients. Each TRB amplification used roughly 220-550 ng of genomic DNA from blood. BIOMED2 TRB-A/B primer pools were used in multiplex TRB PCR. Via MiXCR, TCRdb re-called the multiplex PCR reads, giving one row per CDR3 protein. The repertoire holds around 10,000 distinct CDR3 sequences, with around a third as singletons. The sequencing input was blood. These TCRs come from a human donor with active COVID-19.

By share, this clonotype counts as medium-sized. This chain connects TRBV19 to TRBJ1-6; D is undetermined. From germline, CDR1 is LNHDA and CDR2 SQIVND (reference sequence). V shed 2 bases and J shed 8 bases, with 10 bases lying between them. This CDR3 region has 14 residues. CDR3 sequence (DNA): TGTGCCAGTAGTATAATGGTTGGAGATTCACCCCTCCACTTT. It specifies CASSIMVGDSPLHF.

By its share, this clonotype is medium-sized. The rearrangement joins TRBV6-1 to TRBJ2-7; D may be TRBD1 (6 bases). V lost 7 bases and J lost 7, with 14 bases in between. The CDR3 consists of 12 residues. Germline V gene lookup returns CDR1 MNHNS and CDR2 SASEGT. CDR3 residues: CASIHRELEQYF. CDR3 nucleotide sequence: TGTGCCAGCATCCACAGGGAATTGGAGCAGTACTTC.

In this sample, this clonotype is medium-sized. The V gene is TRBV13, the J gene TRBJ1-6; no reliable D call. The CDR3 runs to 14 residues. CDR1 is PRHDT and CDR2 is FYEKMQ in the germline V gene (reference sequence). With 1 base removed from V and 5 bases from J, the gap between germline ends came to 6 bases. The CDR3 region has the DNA TGTGCCAGCAGCTTAGAGGGAGATAATTCACCCCTCCACTTT. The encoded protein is CASSLEGDNSPLHF.

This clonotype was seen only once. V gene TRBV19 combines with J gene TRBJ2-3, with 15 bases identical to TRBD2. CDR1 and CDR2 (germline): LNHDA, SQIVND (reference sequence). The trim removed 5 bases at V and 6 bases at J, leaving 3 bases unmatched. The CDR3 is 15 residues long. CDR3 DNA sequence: TGTGCCAGTAGTCAAGGGACTAGCGGGGGGGATACGCAGTATTTT. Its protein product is CASSQGTSGGDTQYF.

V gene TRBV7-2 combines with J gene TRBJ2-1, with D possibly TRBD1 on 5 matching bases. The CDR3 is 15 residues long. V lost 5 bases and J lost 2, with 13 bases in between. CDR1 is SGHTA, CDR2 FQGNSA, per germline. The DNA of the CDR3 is TGTGCCAGCAGCCTAAGAGACAGCCCCTACAATGAGCAGTTCTTC. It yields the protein CASSLRDSPYNEQFF. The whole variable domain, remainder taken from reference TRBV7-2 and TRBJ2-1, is GAGVSQSPSNKVTEKGKDVELRCDPISGHTALYWYRQSLGQGLEFLIYFQGNSAPDKSGLPSDRFSAERTGGSVSTLTIQRTQQEDSAVYLCASSLRDSPYNEQFFGPGTRLTVL.

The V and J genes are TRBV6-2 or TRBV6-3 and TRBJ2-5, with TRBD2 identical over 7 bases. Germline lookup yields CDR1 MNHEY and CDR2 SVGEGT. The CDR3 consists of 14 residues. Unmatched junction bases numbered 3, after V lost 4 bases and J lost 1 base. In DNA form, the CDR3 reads TGTGCCAGCAGTTCCCGGACTAGCCAAGAGACCCAGTACTTC. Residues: CASSSRTSQETQYF.

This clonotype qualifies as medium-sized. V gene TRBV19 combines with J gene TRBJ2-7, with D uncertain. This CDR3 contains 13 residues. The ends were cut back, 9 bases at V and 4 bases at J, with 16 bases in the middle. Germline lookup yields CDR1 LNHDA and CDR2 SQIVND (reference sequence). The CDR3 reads CASSPSGSYEQYF. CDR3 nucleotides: TGTGCCAGCTCCCCTTCCGGAAGTTACGAGCAGTACTTC.

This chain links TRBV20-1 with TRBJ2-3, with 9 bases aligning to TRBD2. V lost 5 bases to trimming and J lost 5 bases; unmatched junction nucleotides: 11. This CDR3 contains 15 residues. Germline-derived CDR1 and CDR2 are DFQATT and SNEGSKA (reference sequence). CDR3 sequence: CSAGRGAGGQDTQYF. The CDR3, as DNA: TGCAGTGCTGGGCGTGGAGCGGGGGGACAAGATACGCAGTATTTT.

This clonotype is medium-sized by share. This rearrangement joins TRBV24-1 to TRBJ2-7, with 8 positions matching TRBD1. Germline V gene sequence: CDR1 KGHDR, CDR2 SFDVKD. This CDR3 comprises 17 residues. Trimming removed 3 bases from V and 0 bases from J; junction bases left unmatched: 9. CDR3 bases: TGTGCCACCAGTGATCGCGACAGGGGCCTGTCCTCCTACGAGCAGTACTTC. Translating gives CATSDRDRGLSSYEQYF.

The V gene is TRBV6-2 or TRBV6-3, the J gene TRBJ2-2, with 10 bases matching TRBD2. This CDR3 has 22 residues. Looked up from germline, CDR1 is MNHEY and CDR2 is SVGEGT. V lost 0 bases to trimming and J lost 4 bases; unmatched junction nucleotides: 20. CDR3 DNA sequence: TGTGCCAGCAGTTACTCGATCCTAAAAAAGCGGGGGGGAGCAGAAGGCACCGGGGAGCTGTTTTTT. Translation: CASSYSILKKRGGAEGTGELFF.